This T cell receptor (beta chain) was captured in a study of blood T cell repertoires in COVID-19. As for the study in general: Samples of COVID-19 (acute and convalescent) were obtained from the United States, Italy and Spain.

Trimming stripped 5 bases from V and 6 bases from J, with 15 bases between. The CDR3 contains 13 residues. Germline-derived CDR1 and CDR2 are GTSNPN and SVGIG (reference sequence). Per the study methods: The assay estimated nucleated cells by amplifying reference gene primers. Sequencing was performed with immunoSEQ multiplex PCR; in TCRdb, only in-frame clones are kept and a portion is missing. V, J and clone size were drawn from that table, and D and trimming were deduced from the DNA. In the table there are 300,000 to 400,000 clones, 85% of which are singletons. The rearrangement links TRBV30 to TRBJ2-3, with D tentatively TRBD1 (6 bases). The receptor comes from a human donor in a cohort sampled during active COVID-19. Sample: peripheral blood. CDR3 protein: CAWARGTRDTQYF. The CDR3 coding sequence is TGTGCCTGGGCCAGGGGAACCCGGGATACGCAGTATTTT.